These T cell receptor beta chains were read from a single sample in a study of blood T cells in healthy people across ages. One entry per CDR3 protein results from TCRdb running MiXCR on the 5' RACE reads. The sample carries about 1.4 million distinct CDR3 sequences, approximately 60% recorded once. What was sequenced was blood. These receptors all come from a man between 18 and 35 years old in good health. CDR3s include the opening cysteine and the closing phenylalanine or tryptophan. A D gene is named only where the DNA matches it firmly. Clone size, where shown, is once, few, many, or a class for clones that have expanded.

v_gene	j_gene	abundance	d_gene	CDR3nt	CDR3aa
TRBV7-9	TRBJ2-1	once	NA	TGTGCCAGCAGCTTTACGCGGGGGACAGGAGGGAATGAGCAGTTCTTC	CASSFTRGTGGNEQFF
TRBV12-3/TRBV12-4	TRBJ2-7	NA	NA	TGTGCCAGCAGTTTAGGGGTGGTGGGGAACGAGCAGTACTTC	CASSLGVVGNEQYF
TRBV24-1	TRBJ2-5	NA	NA	TGTGCCACCAGTGATGTCGGACACCAAGAGACCCAGTACTTC	CATSDVGHQETQYF
TRBV4-1	TRBJ2-7	NA	NA	TGCGCCAGCAGCCAAGAGATTGACGGCTACGAGCAGTACTTC	CASSQEIDGYEQYF
TRBV18	TRBJ2-6	few	NA	TGTGCCAGCTCACCAAGGGGTGTCTCTGGGGCCAACGTCCTGACTTTC	CASSPRGVSGANVLTF
TRBV24-1	TRBJ2-2	NA	NA	TGTGCCACCAGGGGAGTGAACGGGGAGCTGTTTTTT	CATRGVNGELFF
TRBV20-1	TRBJ2-5	NA	TRBD2	TGCAGTGCTAGTTGGGTAGCGGGGGGGCAAGAGACCCAGTACTTC	CSASWVAGGQETQYF
TRBV7-9	TRBJ1-5	few	TRBD1	TGTGCCAGCAGCTTAGGGGTGGACAGGGGGCAGCTTCAGCCCCAGCATTTT	CASSLGVDRGQLQPQHF
TRBV4-1	TRBJ2-5	few	NA	TGCGCCAGCAGCCAAGGGCAAGGATTTGAAGAGACCCAGTACTTC	CASSQGQGFEETQYF
TRBV7-9	TRBJ2-1	NA	TRBD1	TGTGCCAGCAGCACCCCCCGGGACAGACCAAACAATGAGCAGTTCTTC	CASSTPRDRPNNEQFF
TRBV7-2	TRBJ2-1	few	TRBD2	TGTGCCAGCAGCTTGCGGGGGGCCCTCCATGAGCAGTTCTTC	CASSLRGALHEQFF
TRBV6-5	TRBJ2-7	few	NA	TGTGCCAGCAGCTTTCCCGGGCAGTCGCAGTACTTC	CASSFPGQSQYF
TRBV20-1	TRBJ2-1	NA	TRBD2	TGCAGTGCTAGACACTCTAGCGGGAGGATTCATGAGCAGTTCTTC	CSARHSSGRIHEQFF
TRBV6-1	TRBJ2-7	NA	NA	TGTGCCAGCAGTGAAGCACCTGCCCGCGTATTCTACGAGCAGTACTTC	CASSEAPARVFYEQYF
TRBV4-1	TRBJ2-7	NA	NA	TGCGCCAGCAGGGGGAGCAGACTCTCCTACGAGCAGTACTTC	CASRGSRLSYEQYF
TRBV11-2	TRBJ2-5	few	TRBD1	TGTGCCAGCAGCTTAAGGGGACAGGGGACCCTGCTGGGAGAGACCCAGTACTTC	CASSLRGQGTLLGETQYF
TRBV9	TRBJ1-1	NA	TRBD1	TGTGCCAGCAGCGTAGGGGGACAGGGGGCCACTGAAGCTTTCTTT	CASSVGGQGATEAFF
TRBV29-1	TRBJ2-5	few	NA	TGCAGCGCCGACCTGAGGCCGGAGACCCAGTACTTC	CSADLRPETQYF
TRBV27	TRBJ2-6	few	TRBD1	TGTGCCAGCAGTTTATTCCAGGGGGCAACTGGGGCCAACGTCCTGACTTTC	CASSLFQGATGANVLTF
TRBV29-1	TRBJ1-1	NA	TRBD1	TGCAGCGTTGTGTCGGACAGGGGGGGGACTGAAGCTTTCTTT	CSVVSDRGGTEAFF
TRBV29-1	TRBJ2-5	NA	TRBD1	TGCAGCGTTGAGTGGACAGGGGGCGGAGAGACCCAGTACTTC	CSVEWTGGGETQYF
TRBV27	TRBJ2-1	NA	TRBD2	TGTGCCAGCAGTGCCCCTGCGGGAGGGCCTTTGTGCAATGAGCAGTTCTTC	CASSAPAGGPLCNEQFF
TRBV10-2	TRBJ1-5	NA	NA	TGCGCCAGCAGTGACTCCGCTTACCAGCCCCAGCATTTT	CASSDSAYQPQHF
TRBV27	TRBJ2-3	NA	TRBD2	TGTGCCAGCAGTTTAGGAACTAGCGGGGTGGCGGGCACGCAGTATTTT	CASSLGTSGVAGTQYF
TRBV19	TRBJ1-1	few	TRBD1	TGTGCCAGTAGTGTCCAGGGGGGGAACACTGAAGCTTTCTTT	CASSVQGGNTEAFF
TRBV10-3	TRBJ2-7	NA	NA	TGTGCCATCACAAGGACGGAGAGCTCCTACAATGAGCAGTACTTC	CAITRTESSYNEQYF
TRBV29-1	TRBJ1-1	NA	NA	TGCAGCGTAGTAAGACACGGAGAGAACACTGAAGCTTTCTTT	CSVVRHGENTEAFF
TRBV12-3/TRBV12-4	TRBJ2-5	NA	NA	TGTGCCAGCAGTTCCTTTAGCGTCCAAGAGACCCAGTACTTC	CASSSFSVQETQYF
TRBV21-1	TRBJ2-7	NA	NA	TGTGCCAGCAGCAAAGCTTACTCTCCTTCCGAGCAGTACTTC	CASSKAYSPSEQYF
TRBV28	TRBJ1-3	NA	NA	TGTGCCAGCAGTTTAAGGGGCGCGCTCTCTGGAAACACTATATATTTT	CASSLRGALSGNTIYF
TRBV28	TRBJ2-7	NA	NA	TGTGCCAGCAGTTTAGTTACTGGCTCCTCCTACGAGCAGTACTTC	CASSLVTGSSYEQYF
TRBV3-1	TRBJ2-1	NA	NA	TGTGCCAGCAGCCACGCTCCCGGCAGCTACAATGAGCAGTTCTTC	CASSHAPGSYNEQFF
TRBV9	TRBJ2-1	NA	NA	TGTGCCAGCAGCGTAACAGGGAGTGAGCAGTTCTTC	CASSVTGSEQFF
TRBV12-3/TRBV12-4	TRBJ2-1	few	TRBD2	TGTGCCAGCACCTCGGGAGGCCGCAATGAGCAGTTCTTC	CASTSGGRNEQFF
TRBV7-9	TRBJ2-1	NA	TRBD2	TGTGCCAGCAGCTCGATACACGGGACTAGCGGGGCCAATGAGCAGTTCTTC	CASSSIHGTSGANEQFF
TRBV9	TRBJ2-3	NA	NA	TGTGCCAGCACGGGACTTCCTAGGGTTGTAAATACGCAGTATTTT	CASTGLPRVVNTQYF
TRBV29-1	TRBJ2-3	NA	NA	TGCAGCGTTGAGTTAGGACGGGCGACGCAGTATTTT	CSVELGRATQYF